The 23 T cell receptor beta chains in this list originate from one sample, sequenced in a study of blood T cells in healthy people across ages. Then a second PCR, running about 7 to 11 cycles, was carried out with a sample-barcoded 5' primer and a J-beta primer mix. TCRdb passed the 5' RACE reads through MiXCR, listing each CDR3 protein once. This sample has over 700,000 distinct CDR3 sequences, with 25% found just once. These records were also assigned to another study, of T cells of mothers and their children.

Sequencing input: blood. All receptors come from a boy aged 5-17 years in good health.

The CDR3 loop reads CSVEGRARPGADTQYF. The CDR3 DNA sequence: TGCAGCGTTGAAGGGAGAGCGCGTCCCGGGGCAGATACGCAGTATTTT. The chain links TRBV29-1 to TRBJ2-3, with D maybe TRBD2 (5 bases). The CDR3 length is 16 residues. The V gene's germline CDR1 is SQVTM and CDR2 ANQGSEA. The V gene lost 1 base and the J gene lost 4 bases, with 18 bases spanning the gap.

This sequence joins TRBV10-3 and TRBJ2-5; no clear D gene. The ends were cut back, 6 bases at V and 1 base at J, with 9 bases in the middle. Germline V lookup: CDR1 ENHRY, CDR2 SYGVKD. The length of the CDR3 is 13 residues. In nucleotides, the CDR3 is TGTGCCATCAGAGACGGAGTCCAAGAGACCCAGTACTTC. Its protein product is CAIRDGVQETQYF.

The gene calls are TRBV10-2 and TRBJ2-5; no reliable D call. TRBJ2-7 matches the DNA end more closely, so the J call is doubtful. The germline V gene has CDR1 WSHSY and CDR2 SAAADI. The CDR3 covers 17 residues. The CDR3 here is CASSESTGTDRPYEQYF. In DNA form, the CDR3 reads TGCGCCAGCAGTGAGTCGACGGGCACCGATCGCCCCTACGAGCAGTACTTC.

This chain joins TRBV6-2 or TRBV6-3 and TRBJ2-5, with TRBD1 matching over 8 bases. This CDR3 has 19 amino acids. The J segment lost 2 bases and the V segment lost 4 bases, leaving 18 bases of the junction unmatched. Germline V CDR1 and CDR2: MNHEY, SVGEGT. Here the CDR3 reads CASSSYADRGVSEQETQYF. The CDR3 DNA sequence: TGTGCCAGCAGTTCCTACGCAGACAGGGGAGTATCGGAGCAAGAGACCCAGTACTTC.

The V gene is TRBV11-2, the J gene TRBJ2-5; the D is unclear. The J call is uncertain, as TRBJ2-7 better fits the DNA end. This CDR3 comprises 15 residues. Germline assignment: CDR1 SGHAT and CDR2 FQNNGV. Written as DNA, the CDR3 is TGTGCCAGCAGCCCTAGTAGTGGTCTGGGCTACGAGCAGTACTTC. This gives the protein CASSPSSGLGYEQYF.

V is TRBV6-5 and J is TRBJ2-7, with 7 nucleotides matching TRBD2. Germline V gives CDR1 MNHEY, CDR2 SVGAGI. This CDR3 region has 16 residues. Trimming at V came to 2 bases and at J to 3 bases, leaving 10 bases not matched to a gene. As DNA, the CDR3 is TGTGCCAGCAGTTACGTCGGACTAGTCAGTTTCTACGAGCAGTACTTC. This gives the protein CASSYVGLVSFYEQYF.

This clonotype was seen more than once but under ten times. V is TRBV13 and J is TRBJ2-2; 8 positions agree with TRBD2. The CDR3 has 16 residues. Losses at the gene ends were 5 bases for V and 2 bases for J; bases not matched to a gene: 7. Germline V lookup: CDR1 PRHDT, CDR2 FYEKMQ (reference sequence). The CDR3 sequence: CASSAGLALNTGELFF. Written as DNA, the CDR3 is TGTGCCAGCAGCGCCGGACTAGCTTTAAACACCGGGGAGCTGTTTTTT.

This clonotype has more than one count but fewer than ten. The chain joins TRBV11-2 to TRBJ2-3; D may be TRBD1 (6 bases). This CDR3 has 15 residues. With 6 bases removed from V and 2 bases from J, the gap between germline ends came to 15 bases. CDR1 SGHAT and CDR2 FQNNGV come from the germline V gene. The CDR3, as DNA: TGTGCCAGCAGTCCCCACACAGGGACCACAGATACGCAGTATTTT. Translated: CASSPHTGTTDTQYF.

The CDR3 here is CSVEAGRGNTEAFF. The CDR3 DNA reads as TGCAGCGTTGAAGCGGGTAGGGGAAACACTGAAGCTTTCTTT. V and J are TRBV29-1 and TRBJ1-1; TRBD1 is a possible D gene (5 bases). CDR3 length: 14 amino acids. Trimming took 1 base from V and 2 from J, leaving 11 bases between them. The germline CDR1 and CDR2 sequences are SQVTM and ANQGSEA.

The V gene is TRBV3-1, the J gene TRBJ1-4, with 7 bases that match TRBD1. The CDR3 extends over 14 amino acids. Trimming at V came to 5 bases and at J to 8 bases, leaving 8 bases not matched to a gene. From germline, CDR1 is LGHDT and CDR2 YNNKEL (reference sequence). This CDR3 is CASSGTGVAEKLFF. As DNA, the CDR3 is TGTGCCAGCAGCGGAACAGGGGTAGCCGAAAAACTGTTTTTT.

J is TRBJ1-2 and V is TRBV7-8, with D maybe TRBD1 (6 bases). CDR3 length: 12 residues. Germline CDR1 and CDR2: SGHVS and FQNEAQ. The ends were cut back, 5 bases at V and 5 bases at J, with 9 bases in the middle. CDR3 protein: CASSNREYGYTF. Here the CDR3 DNA reads TGTGCCAGCAGCAACAGGGAGTATGGCTACACCTTC.

This clonotype was observed a few times. The V gene is TRBV29-1, the J gene TRBJ2-3; 10 nucleotides match TRBD1. This CDR3 region has 15 residues. CDR1 is SQVTM and CDR2 is ANQGSEA in the germline V gene. J lost 4 bases, V lost 4 bases, and 8 bases had no gene match. The CDR3 loop is CSVGTGTGEADTQYF. DNA of the CDR3: TGCAGCGTTGGGACCGGGACAGGGGAGGCAGATACGCAGTATTTT.

The V and J genes are TRBV11-2 and TRBJ2-3; maybe TRBD1 (7 bases). The length of the CDR3 is 16 residues. The germline V gene has CDR1 SGHAT and CDR2 FQNNGV. The V and J ends lost 5 bases and 4 bases respectively, with 19 bases between them. CDR3 sequence: CASSPGQGGVADTQYF. CDR3 coding DNA: TGTGCCAGCAGCCCAGGGCAGGGGGGCGTCGCAGATACGCAGTATTTT.

This sequence joins TRBV6-1 and TRBJ2-2, with 7 positions matching TRBD1. The germline V gene encodes CDR1 MNHNS and CDR2 SASEGT. The junction had 11 bases not matched to a gene; V was cut back by 5 bases and J by 2 bases. The CDR3 consists of 17 residues. The CDR3 spells CASSPAFDRDNTGELFF. The CDR3 region has the DNA TGTGCCAGCAGTCCCGCTTTCGACAGGGACAACACCGGGGAGCTGTTTTTT.

V and J are TRBV9 and TRBJ1-2; TRBD1 agrees at 9 bases. The V gene's germline CDR1 is SGDLS and CDR2 YYNGEE. The CDR3 has 13 residues. V was clipped by 7 bases and J by 5 bases; unmatched bases: 6. The CDR3 region has the DNA TGTGCCAGCGGGGGACAGGGAACATATGGCTACACCTTC. Its translation is CASGGQGTYGYTF. Supplemented by reference TRBV9 and TRBJ1-2, the full variable domain reads DSGVTQTPKHLITATGQRVTLRCSPRSGDLSVYWYQQSLDQGLQFLIQYYNGEERAKGNILERFSAQQFPDLHSELNLSSLELGDSALYFCASGGQGTYGYTFGSGTRLTVV.

This clonotype appeared a few times. The final CDR3 position lacks the conserved phenylalanine or tryptophan, pointing to a likely read error. This chain uses TRBV12-3 or TRBV12-4 with TRBJ2-7; 7 bases are shared with TRBD1. The CDR3 loop spans 17 amino acids. Trimming cost V 5 bases and J 6 bases; bases outside gene matches: 19. CDR3 residues: CASSPKALGQWIPEQYL. The CDR3 bases are TGTGCCAGCAGTCCAAAGGCCCTGGGACAGTGGATACCCGAGCAGTACCTC.

V is TRBV12-3 or TRBV12-4 and J is TRBJ2-5, with 8 bases matching TRBD2. The DNA end favors TRBJ2-1, so the J call may be wrong. This CDR3 region has 14 residues. CDR3 DNA: TGTGCCAGCAGACCCGGACTAGCTTACCATGAGCAGTTCTTC. Protein product: CASRPGLAYHEQFF.

This clonotype came up a few times. V usage is TRBV10-3 and J usage is TRBJ1-5; D uncertain. Germline values: CDR1 ENHRY, CDR2 SYGVKD. The V gene lost 3 bases and the J gene lost 5 bases, with 8 bases spanning the gap. CDR3 size: 13 residues. The CDR3 DNA sequence: TGTGCCATCAGTGAAAGGGTTGATCAGCCCCAGCATTTT. Encoded protein: CAISERVDQPQHF.

This clonotype has more than one count but fewer than ten. The CDR3 loop reads CSGKERTFQETQYF. CDR3 DNA: TGCAGTGGGAAAGAGCGGACCTTTCAAGAGACCCAGTACTTC. The V gene is TRBV20-1, the J gene TRBJ2-5, with D maybe TRBD2 (5 bases). The V end was cut by 7 bases, the J end by 2 bases, with 17 bases between. CDR3 length equals 14 residues. CDR1 is DFQATT and CDR2 is SNEGSKA in the germline V gene (reference sequence).

The genes are TRBV12-3 or TRBV12-4 and TRBJ1-5; D is uncertain. V was cut by 2 bases and J by 11 bases, with 16 bases left in between. This CDR3 comprises 14 residues. The CDR3 here is CASSLFEAQAAQHF. For the CDR3, the DNA is TGTGCCAGCAGTTTATTTGAGGCCCAGGCGGCCCAGCATTTT.

This chain uses TRBV12-3 or TRBV12-4 with TRBJ2-7; no reliable D call. CDR3 length equals 14 residues. Trimming removed 5 bases from V and 2 bases from J, with 13 bases in between. The CDR3 sequence is CASSRAGGTYEQYF. DNA for the CDR3: TGTGCCAGCAGTAGGGCAGGTGGGACCTACGAGCAGTACTTC.

This clonotype was counted a few times. This sequence joins TRBV5-1 and TRBJ1-6; tentative D call: TRBD1 (6 bases). CDR1 and CDR2 (germline): SGHRS, YFSETQ. Trimming shortened V by 5 bases and J by 3 bases, and 15 bases separated the two germline ends. The CDR3 loop spans 16 amino acids. The CDR3: CASSTGGGYYNSPLHF. The DNA of the CDR3 is TGCGCCAGCAGTACGGGCGGGGGCTACTATAATTCACCCCTCCACTTT.

This clonotype was observed a handful of times. J is TRBJ2-3 and V is TRBV28, with D maybe TRBD1 (5 bases). The CDR3 has 14 residues. The V end was cut by 3 bases, the J end by 3 bases, with 10 bases between. Germline CDR1 is MDHEN and CDR2 is SYDVKM. CDR3 in amino acids: CASSFDSATDTQYF. The CDR3 DNA reads TGTGCCAGCAGTTTTGACAGCGCAACAGATACGCAGTATTTT.